This T cell receptor beta chain comes out of a study of blood T cell repertoires in COVID-19. In the study overall: Spain, Italy and the United States supplied samples that represented acute and convalescent COVID-19. PBMCs, B-cell-depleted T cells, or T cells were the source of the cDNA or gDNA that made up the material.

Germline V CDR1 and CDR2: SQVTM, ANQGSEA. Between the trimmed V and J ends, which lost 7 bases and 4 bases, there was a span of 7 bases. This CDR3 contains 11 residues. Assay used: immunoSEQ multiplex PCR; TCRdb lists only in-frame clones, some missing. The table shows around 270,000 clones, with more than 90% occurring only once. The sequence came from a person between 18 and 35 years old with COVID-19, enrolled during active disease. Sequenced input: peripheral blood. The chain couples TRBV29-1 to TRBJ2-2; TRBD2 is a possible D gene (6 bases). The CDR3 is CSGRGTGELFF. DNA of the CDR3: TGCAGCGGGAGGGGCACCGGGGAGCTGTTTTTT.